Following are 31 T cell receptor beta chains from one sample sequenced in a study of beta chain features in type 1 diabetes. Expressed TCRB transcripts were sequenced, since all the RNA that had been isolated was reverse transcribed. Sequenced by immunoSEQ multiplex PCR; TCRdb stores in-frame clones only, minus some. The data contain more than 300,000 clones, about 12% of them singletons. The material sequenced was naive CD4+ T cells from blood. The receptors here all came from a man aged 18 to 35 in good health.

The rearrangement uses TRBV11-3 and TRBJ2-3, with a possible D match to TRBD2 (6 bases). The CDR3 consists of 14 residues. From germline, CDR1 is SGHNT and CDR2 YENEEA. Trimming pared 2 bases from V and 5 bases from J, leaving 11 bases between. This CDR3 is CASSLQGGQDTQYF. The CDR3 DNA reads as TGTGCCAGCAGCTTACAGGGAGGACAAGATACGCAGTATTTT.

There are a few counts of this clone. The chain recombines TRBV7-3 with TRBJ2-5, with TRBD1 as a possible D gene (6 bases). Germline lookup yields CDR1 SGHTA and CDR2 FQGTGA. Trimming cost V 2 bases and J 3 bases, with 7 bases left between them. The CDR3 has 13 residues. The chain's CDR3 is CASSLHREETQYF. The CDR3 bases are TGTGCCAGCAGCTTACACAGGGAAGAGACCCAGTACTTC.

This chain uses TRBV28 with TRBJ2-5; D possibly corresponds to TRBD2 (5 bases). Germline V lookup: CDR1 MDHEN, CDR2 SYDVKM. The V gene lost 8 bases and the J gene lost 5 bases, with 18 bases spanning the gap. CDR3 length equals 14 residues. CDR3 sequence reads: CASFSRGRSETQYF. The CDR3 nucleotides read TGTGCCAGCTTCTCCCGAGGGCGAAGCGAGACCCAGTACTTC.

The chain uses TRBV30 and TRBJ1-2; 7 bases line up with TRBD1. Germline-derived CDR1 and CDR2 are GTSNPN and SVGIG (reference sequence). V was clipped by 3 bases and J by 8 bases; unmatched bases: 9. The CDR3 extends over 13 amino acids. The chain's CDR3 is CAWSRDSGDGYTF. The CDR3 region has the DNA TGTGCCTGGAGCCGGGACAGCGGTGACGGCTACACCTTC.

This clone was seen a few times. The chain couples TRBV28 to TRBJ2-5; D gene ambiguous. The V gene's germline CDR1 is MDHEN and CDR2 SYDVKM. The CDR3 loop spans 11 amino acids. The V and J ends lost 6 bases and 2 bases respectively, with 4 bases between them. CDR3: CASRTQETQYF. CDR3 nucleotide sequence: TGTGCCAGCAGGACACAAGAGACCCAGTACTTC.

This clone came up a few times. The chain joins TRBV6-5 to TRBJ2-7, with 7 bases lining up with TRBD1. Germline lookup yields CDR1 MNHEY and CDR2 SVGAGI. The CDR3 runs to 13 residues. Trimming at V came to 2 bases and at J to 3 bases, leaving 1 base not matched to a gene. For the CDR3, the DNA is TGTGCCAGCAGTTACGGGACAGACTACGAGCAGTACTTC. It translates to CASSYGTDYEQYF.

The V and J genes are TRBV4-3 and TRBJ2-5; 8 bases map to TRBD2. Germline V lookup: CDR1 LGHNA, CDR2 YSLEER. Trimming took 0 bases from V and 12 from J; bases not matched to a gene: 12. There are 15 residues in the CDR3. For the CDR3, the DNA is TGCGCCAGCAGCCAAGATCTAGTGCTAGCGGGTCGTAAGTACTTC. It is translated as CASSQDLVLAGRKYF.

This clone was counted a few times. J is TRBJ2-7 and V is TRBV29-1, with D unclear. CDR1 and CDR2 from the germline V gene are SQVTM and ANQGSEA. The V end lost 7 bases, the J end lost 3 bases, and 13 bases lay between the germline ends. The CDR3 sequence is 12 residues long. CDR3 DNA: TGCAGCGCGCTAGTGAGCTTCTACGAGCAGTACTTC. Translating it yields CSALVSFYEQYF.

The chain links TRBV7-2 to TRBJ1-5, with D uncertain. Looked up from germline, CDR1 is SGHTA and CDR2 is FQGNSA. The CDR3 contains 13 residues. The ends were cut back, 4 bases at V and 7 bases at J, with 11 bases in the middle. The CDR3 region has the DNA TGTGCCAGCAGCTGGAGGGTTGAACAGCCCCAGCATTTT. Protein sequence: CASSWRVEQPQHF.

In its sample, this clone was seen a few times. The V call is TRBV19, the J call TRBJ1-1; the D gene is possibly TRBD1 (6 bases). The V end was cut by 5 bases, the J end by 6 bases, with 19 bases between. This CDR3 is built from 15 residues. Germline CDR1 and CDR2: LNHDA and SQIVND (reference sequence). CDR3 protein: CASSPPTGPRAEAFF. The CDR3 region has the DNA TGTGCCAGTAGTCCACCGACAGGCCCTAGGGCTGAAGCTTTCTTT. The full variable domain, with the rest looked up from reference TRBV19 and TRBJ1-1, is DGGITQSPKYLFRKEGQNVTLSCEQNLNHDAMYWYRQDPGQGLRLIYYSQIVNDFQKGDIAEGYSVSREKKESFPLTVTSAQKNPTAFYLCASSPPTGPRAEAFFGQGTRLTVV.

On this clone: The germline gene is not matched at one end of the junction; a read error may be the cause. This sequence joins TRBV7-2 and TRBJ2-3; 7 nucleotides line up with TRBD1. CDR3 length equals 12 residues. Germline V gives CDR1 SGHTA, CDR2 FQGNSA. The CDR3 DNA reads TGTGCCAGCAGCTTAATGGAGACAGGGTTCGGGTTT. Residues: CASSLMETGFGF.

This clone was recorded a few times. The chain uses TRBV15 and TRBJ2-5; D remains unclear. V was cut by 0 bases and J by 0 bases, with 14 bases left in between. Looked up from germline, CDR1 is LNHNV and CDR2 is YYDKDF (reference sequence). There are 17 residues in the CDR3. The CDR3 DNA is TGTGCCACCAGCAGAGATCAGCAGGCCGAGTACCAAGAGACCCAGTACTTC. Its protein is CATSRDQQAEYQETQYF.

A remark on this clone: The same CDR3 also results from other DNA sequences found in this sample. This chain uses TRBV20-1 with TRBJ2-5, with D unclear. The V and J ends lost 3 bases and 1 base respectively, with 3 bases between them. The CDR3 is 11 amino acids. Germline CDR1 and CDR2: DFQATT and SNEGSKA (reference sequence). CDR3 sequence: CSASSQETQYF. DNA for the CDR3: TGCAGTGCTAGTAGCCAAGAGACCCAGTACTTC.

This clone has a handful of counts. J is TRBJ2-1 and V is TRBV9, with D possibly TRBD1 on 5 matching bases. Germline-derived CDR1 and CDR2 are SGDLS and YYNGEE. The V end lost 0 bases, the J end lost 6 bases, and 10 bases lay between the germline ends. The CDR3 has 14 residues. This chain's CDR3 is CASSVALGRNEQFF. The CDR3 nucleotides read TGTGCCAGCAGCGTAGCGCTGGGGCGCAATGAGCAGTTCTTC. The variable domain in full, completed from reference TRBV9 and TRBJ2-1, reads DSGVTQTPKHLITATGQRVTLRCSPRSGDLSVYWYQQSLDQGLQFLIQYYNGEERAKGNILERFSAQQFPDLHSELNLSSLELGDSALYFCASSVALGRNEQFFGPGTRLTVL.

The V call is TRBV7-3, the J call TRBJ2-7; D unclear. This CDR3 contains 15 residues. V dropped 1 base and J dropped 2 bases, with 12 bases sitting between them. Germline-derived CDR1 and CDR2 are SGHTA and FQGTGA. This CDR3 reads CASSLNGGTTYEQYF. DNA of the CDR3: TGTGCCAGCAGCTTAAATGGTGGCACCACCTACGAGCAGTACTTC.

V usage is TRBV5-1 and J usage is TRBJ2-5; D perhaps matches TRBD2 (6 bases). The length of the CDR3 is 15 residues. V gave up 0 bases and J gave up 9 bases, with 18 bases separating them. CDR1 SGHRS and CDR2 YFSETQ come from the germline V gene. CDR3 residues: CASSLVRRGREAQYF. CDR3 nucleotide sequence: TGCGCCAGCAGCTTGGTGAGGAGGGGCCGTGAGGCCCAGTACTTC.

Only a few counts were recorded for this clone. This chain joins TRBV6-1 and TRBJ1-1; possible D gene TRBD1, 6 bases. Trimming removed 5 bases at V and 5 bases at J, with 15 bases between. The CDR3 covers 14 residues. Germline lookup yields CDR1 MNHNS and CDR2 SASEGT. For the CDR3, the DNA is TGTGCCAGCAGTTATCTCCAGGGACAAACTGAAGCTTTCTTT. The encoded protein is CASSYLQGQTEAFF.

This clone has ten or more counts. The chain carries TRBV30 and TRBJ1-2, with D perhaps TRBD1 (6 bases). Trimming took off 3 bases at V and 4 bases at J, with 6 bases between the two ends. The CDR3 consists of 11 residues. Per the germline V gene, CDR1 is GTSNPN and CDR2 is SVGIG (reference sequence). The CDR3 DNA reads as TGTGCCTGGAGGGACAGCTATGGCTACACCTTC. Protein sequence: CAWRDSYGYTF.

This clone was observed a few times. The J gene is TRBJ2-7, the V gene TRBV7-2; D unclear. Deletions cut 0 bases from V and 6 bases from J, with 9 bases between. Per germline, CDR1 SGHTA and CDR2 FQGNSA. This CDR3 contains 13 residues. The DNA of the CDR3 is TGTGCCAGCAGCTTAGCCTCCTACGGCGAGCAGTACTTC. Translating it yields CASSLASYGEQYF.

The CDR3 loop reads CASSEGGGLRGGYGYTF. The DNA for the CDR3 is TGTGCCAGCAGTGAAGGAGGAGGTCTTCGGGGGGGCTATGGCTACACCTTC. The rearrangement joins TRBV6-1 to TRBJ1-2, with a tentative D call TRBD1 (5 bases). The CDR3 has 17 amino acids. Trimming took 1 base from V and 4 from J, leaving 19 bases between them. From germline, CDR1 is MNHNS and CDR2 SASEGT.

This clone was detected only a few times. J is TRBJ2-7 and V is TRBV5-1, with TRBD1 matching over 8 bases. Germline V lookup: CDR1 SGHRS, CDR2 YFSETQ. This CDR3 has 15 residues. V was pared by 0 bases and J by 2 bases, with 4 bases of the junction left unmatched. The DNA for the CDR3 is TGCGCCAGCAGCTTGGGGGCAGGGGGCCCCTACGAGCAGTACTTC. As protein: CASSLGAGGPYEQYF.

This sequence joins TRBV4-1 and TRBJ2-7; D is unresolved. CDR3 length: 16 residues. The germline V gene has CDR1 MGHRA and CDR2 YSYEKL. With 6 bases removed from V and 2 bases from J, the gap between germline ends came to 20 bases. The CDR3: CASSVSALATTYEQYF. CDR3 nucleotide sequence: TGCGCCAGCAGTGTTTCCGCGCTCGCGACAACCTACGAGCAGTACTTC.

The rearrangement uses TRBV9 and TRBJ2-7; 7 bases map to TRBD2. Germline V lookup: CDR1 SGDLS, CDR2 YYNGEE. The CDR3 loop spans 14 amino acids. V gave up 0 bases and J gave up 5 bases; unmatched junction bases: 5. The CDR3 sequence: CASSVGAGVNEQYF. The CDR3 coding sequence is TGTGCCAGCAGCGTAGGGGCGGGAGTTAACGAGCAGTACTTC.

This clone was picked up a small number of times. CDR3: CASSQQGAAFF. CDR3 bases: TGTGCCAGCAGTCAACAGGGGGCCGCTTTCTTT. The chain is built from TRBV6-5 and TRBJ1-1; 9 positions match TRBD1. The ends lost 5 bases at V and 11 bases at J; junction bases unmatched: 3. Per germline, CDR1 MNHEY and CDR2 SVGAGI. The CDR3 runs to 11 residues.

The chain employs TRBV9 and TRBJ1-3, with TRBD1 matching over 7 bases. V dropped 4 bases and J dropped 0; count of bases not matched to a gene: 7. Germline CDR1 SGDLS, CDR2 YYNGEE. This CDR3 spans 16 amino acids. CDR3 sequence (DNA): TGTGCCAGCAGCTCGTCGACAGGGAACTCTGGAAACACCATATATTTT. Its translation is CASSSSTGNSGNTIYF.

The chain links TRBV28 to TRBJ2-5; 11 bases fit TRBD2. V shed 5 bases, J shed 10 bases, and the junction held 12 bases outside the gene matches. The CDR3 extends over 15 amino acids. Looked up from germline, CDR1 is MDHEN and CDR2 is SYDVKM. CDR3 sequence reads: CASSPTIGTSGGQYF. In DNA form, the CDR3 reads TGTGCCAGCAGTCCAACAATCGGGACTAGCGGAGGCCAGTACTTC.

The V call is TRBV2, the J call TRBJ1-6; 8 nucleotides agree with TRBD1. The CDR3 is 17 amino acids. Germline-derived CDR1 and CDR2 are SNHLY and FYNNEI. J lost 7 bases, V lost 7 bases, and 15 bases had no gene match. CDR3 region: CASNPGRAGGSNSPLHF. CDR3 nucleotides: TGTGCCAGCAACCCCGGTAGGGCAGGGGGCAGCAATTCACCCCTCCACTTT.

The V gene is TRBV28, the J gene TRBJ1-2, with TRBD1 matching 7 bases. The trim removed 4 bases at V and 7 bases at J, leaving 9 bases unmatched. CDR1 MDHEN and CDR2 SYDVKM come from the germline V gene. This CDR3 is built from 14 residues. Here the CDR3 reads CASSSAGTALGYTF. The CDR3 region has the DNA TGTGCCAGCAGTTCAGCCGGGACAGCCCTTGGCTACACCTTC.

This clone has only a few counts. This CDR3 reads CASTVVGTDTQYF. In nucleotides, the CDR3 is TGTGCCAGCACCGTAGTGGGCACAGATACGCAGTATTTT. V is TRBV27 and J is TRBJ2-3; D is unclear. The V gene's germline CDR1 is MNHEY and CDR2 SMNVEV (reference sequence). This CDR3 region has 13 residues. V dropped 7 bases and J dropped 1 base, with 9 bases sitting between them.

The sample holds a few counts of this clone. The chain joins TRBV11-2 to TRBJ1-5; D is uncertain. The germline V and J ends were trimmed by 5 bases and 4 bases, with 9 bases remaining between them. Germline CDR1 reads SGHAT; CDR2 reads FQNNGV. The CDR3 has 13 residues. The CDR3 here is CASSPGRNQPQHF. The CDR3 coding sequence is TGTGCCAGCAGCCCAGGCAGGAATCAGCCCCAGCATTTT.

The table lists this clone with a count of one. The CDR3 reads CASSSRTSGSRGTGELFF. Here the CDR3 DNA reads TGCGCCAGCAGCTCAAGGACTAGCGGGAGTCGGGGCACCGGGGAGCTGTTTTTT. V gene TRBV4-1 combines with J gene TRBJ2-2; TRBD2 matches at 13 bases. The germline V gene has CDR1 MGHRA and CDR2 YSYEKL. The CDR3 spans 18 residues. J lost 4 bases, V lost 5 bases, and 10 bases had no gene match.